The entry below gives a single T cell receptor (beta chain) sequence along with its context. The target antigen is unknown. This entry comes from a study of cytomegalovirus exposure and HLA in healthy donors. Study-level results: One variant, a missense change in DCLRE1C, was linked in a later analysis to TCR beta V- and J-gene trimming. Sequencing depth across donors, presence/absence analyses assumed, was roughly uniform. A list of approximately 160 TCR beta chains associated with cytomegalovirus was given. Within an earlier analysis, most TCR beta V segments proved productive either about 87% or about 30% of the time.

There are 16 residues in the CDR3. The germline CDR1 and CDR2 sequences are KGHSH and LQKENI. Losses at the gene ends were 3 bases for V and 9 bases for J; bases not matched to a gene: 10. PCR used 60 Vbeta primers and 13 Jbeta primers. The assay was immunoSEQ multiplex PCR, and TCRdb's table has in-frame clones only and misses some. The table lists roughly 160,000 clones, under 90% of them singletons, with approximately 4.5% in the top ten. The sample taken for sequencing was PBMCs. The rearrangement links TRBV18 to TRBJ2-1, with 11 bases aligning to TRBD1. The source of this sequence is a young man in good health and CMV-seronegative. The CDR3 loop is CASSPLGQGVAGEQFF. The CDR3 nucleotides read TGTGCCAGCTCACCGCTGGGACAGGGGGTAGCTGGTGAGCAGTTCTTC. The full variable domain, its missing parts supplied by reference TRBV18 and TRBJ2-1, is NAGVMQNPRHLVRRRGQEARLRCSPMKGHSHVYWYRQLPEEGLKFMVYLQKENIIDESGMPKERFSAEFPKEGPSILRIQQVVRGDSAAYFCASSPLGQGVAGEQFFGPGTRLTVL.